Listed below are T cell receptor beta chains from one sample, sequenced in a study of control samples from healthy donors and cancer patients. Data came from immunoSEQ multiplex PCR; TCRdb stores just in-frame clones and leaves some out. This sample has about 250,000 clones, with more than 65% found just once. The sequenced sample was PBMCs. These receptors all come from a woman aged 60-75 years with lung cancer. CDR3s include the opening cysteine and the closing phenylalanine or tryptophan. Fields, in order: J gene, V gene, CDR3 protein.

TRBJ1-3 TRBV19 CASSKGIGNTIYF
TRBJ2-1 TRBV19 CASSIVTEQFF
TRBJ1-3 TRBV5-1 CASSLGQNGNTIYF
TRBJ2-6 TRBV6-1 CASSEQGGTANVLTF
TRBJ1-6 TRBV19 CASEGTPSSYNSPLHF
TRBJ1-5 TRBV30 CAWSVKGMGNQPQHF
TRBJ2-1 TRBV7-9 CASSLRQGAENEQFF
TRBJ1-2 TRBV12-3/TRBV12-4 CASSFEGRVGYTF
TRBJ2-1 TRBV19 CASRGDTGGSNQQFF
TRBJ2-7 TRBV2 CASGGGVGEQYF